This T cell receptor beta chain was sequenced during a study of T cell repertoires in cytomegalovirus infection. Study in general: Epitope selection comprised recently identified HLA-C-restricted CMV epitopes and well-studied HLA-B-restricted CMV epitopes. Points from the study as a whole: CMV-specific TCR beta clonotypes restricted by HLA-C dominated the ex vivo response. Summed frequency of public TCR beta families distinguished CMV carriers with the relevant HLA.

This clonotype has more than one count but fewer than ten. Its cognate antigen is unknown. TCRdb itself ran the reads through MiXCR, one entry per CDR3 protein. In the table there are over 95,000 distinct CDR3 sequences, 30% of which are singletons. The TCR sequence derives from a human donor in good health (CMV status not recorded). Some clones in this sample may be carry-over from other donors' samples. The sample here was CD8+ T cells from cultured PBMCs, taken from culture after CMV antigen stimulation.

The CDR3 bases are TGCGCCAGCAGCCAGAGAACTAGCAGAGGCCCCACAGATACGCAGTATTTT. Translating gives CASSQRTSRGPTDTQYF. V gene TRBV4-1 combines with J gene TRBJ2-3; maybe TRBD2 (6 bases). Germline loops: CDR1 MGHRA, CDR2 YSYEKL. This CDR3 spans 17 amino acids. V shed 3 bases and J shed 2 bases, with 18 bases lying between them.